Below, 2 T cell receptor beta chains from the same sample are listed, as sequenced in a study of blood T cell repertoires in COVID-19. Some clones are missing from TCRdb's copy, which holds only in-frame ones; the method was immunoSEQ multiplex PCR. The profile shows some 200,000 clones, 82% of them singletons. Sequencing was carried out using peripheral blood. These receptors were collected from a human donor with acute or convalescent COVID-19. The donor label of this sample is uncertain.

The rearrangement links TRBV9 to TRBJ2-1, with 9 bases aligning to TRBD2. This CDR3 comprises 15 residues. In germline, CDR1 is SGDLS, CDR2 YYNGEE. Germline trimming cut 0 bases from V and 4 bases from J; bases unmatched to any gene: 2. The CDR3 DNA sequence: TGTGCCAGCAGCGTAGGACTAGCGGTTTACAATGAGCAGTTCTTC. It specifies CASSVGLAVYNEQFF.

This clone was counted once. CDR3 in DNA: TGTGCCATCAGCGGGACACAGTATTCACCCCTCCACTTT. Protein product: CAISGTQYSPLHF. The gene calls are TRBV10-3 and TRBJ1-6, with a tentative D call TRBD1 (6 bases). From germline, CDR1 is ENHRY and CDR2 SYGVKD. This CDR3 is built from 13 residues. Trimming took off 6 bases at V and 8 bases at J, with 11 bases between the two ends.